This is a list of T cell receptor beta chains from one sample in a study of cytomegalovirus exposure and HLA in healthy donors. Only in-frame clones appear in the TCRdb table, and some are missing; sequencing was by immunoSEQ multiplex PCR. The sample has 180,000 or so clones; 65% to 85% are singletons. Sequenced sample: PBMCs. The receptors stem from a girl aged 10-17 years in good health and CMV-seropositive. Both conserved end residues are part of each CDR3. Each record gives: V gene, CDR3 protein.

TRBV25-1 | CATARTSGSPSSYNEQFF
TRBV27 | CASSYVKAPEQYF
TRBV30 | CAWGTGVEYEQYF
TRBV7-9 | CASSLTSGGTNSYEQYF
TRBV5-6 | CASSAGGQGRDEQYF
TRBV27 | CASSFISGQGPYEQYF
TRBV6-1 | CASSEGLASSTDTQYF
TRBV7-2 | CASRRPPSGASTDTQYF
TRBV10-1 | CASSVYREMNTEAFF
TRBV20-1 | CSARDEPRQYF
TRBV5-1 | CASSPQLRGSTDTQYF
TRBV7-2 | CASSFIAGGSYNEQFF
TRBV9 | CASSVGLAGDNEQFF
TRBV11-1 | CASSPGQAETQYF
TRBV30 | CAWSVQGDQPQHF
TRBV5-4 | CASSLAQANTEAFF
TRBV19 | CASKPLDAAGSPDTQYF
TRBV27 | CASSLYMTGARSGELFF
TRBV27 | CASSSPLRGRETQYF
TRBV7-3 | CASSLTTGGEQFF
TRBV2 | CASIESLAGINEQFF
TRBV2 | CASSEAWERASGNNEQFF
TRBV5-5 | CASSLYRGSTNTEAFF
TRBV11-2 | CASSLGLAENEQFF
TRBV30 | CAWSPIGTSGGNEQFF
TRBV28 | CASSFGLAGNNEQFF
TRBV30 | CAWSLGGYEQYF
TRBV15 | CATSRELQGFLGEQYF
TRBV30 | CAWTLLGRGAFF
TRBV7-9 | CASTLGEPHNEQFF
TRBV5-1 | CASSLGQGGDTQYF
TRBV29-1 | CSVGGGTGSADTQYF
TRBV7-9 | CASSFNHLSPARSEQYF
TRBV7-9 | CASSLGLASHEQYF
TRBV5-1 | CASSPYDSAGSNEQFF
TRBV5-1 | CASSKRSGAAGQYF
TRBV5-1 | CASSSRDYSYEQYF
TRBV6-5 | CASSYLGESSYEQYF
TRBV2 | CASRGGAGRMGAYGYTF
TRBV4-2 | CASSFWGGEEKLFF
TRBV4-1 | CASSQASGSGETQYF
TRBV7-2 | CASSVDRDQPQHF
TRBV6-1 | CASRLFSNQPQHF
TRBV5-8 | CASSLEDWADTQYF
TRBV21-1 | CASSKGWGQASTEAFF